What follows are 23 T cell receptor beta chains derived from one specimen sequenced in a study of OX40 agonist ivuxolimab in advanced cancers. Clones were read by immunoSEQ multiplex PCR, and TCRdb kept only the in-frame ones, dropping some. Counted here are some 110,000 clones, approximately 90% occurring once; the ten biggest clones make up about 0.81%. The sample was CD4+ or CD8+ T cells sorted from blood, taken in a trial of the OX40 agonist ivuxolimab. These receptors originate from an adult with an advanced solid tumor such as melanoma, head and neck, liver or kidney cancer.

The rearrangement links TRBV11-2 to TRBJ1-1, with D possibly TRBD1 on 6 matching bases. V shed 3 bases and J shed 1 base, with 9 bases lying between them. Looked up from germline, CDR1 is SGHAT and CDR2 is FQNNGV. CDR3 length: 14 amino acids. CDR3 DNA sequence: TGTGCCAGCAGCTTTGGGGGGCCGAACACTGAAGCTTTCTTT. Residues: CASSFGGPNTEAFF. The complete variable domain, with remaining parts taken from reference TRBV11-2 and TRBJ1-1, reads EAGVAQSPRYKIIEKRQSVAFWCNPISGHATLYWYQQILGQGPKLLIQFQNNGVVDDSQLPKDRFSAERLKGVDSTLKIQPAKLEDSAVYLCASSFGGPNTEAFFGQGTRLTVV.

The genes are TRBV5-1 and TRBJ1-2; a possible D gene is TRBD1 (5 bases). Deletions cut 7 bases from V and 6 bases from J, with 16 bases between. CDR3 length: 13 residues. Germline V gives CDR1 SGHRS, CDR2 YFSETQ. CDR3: CASGAPAGNGYTF. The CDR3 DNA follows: TGCGCCAGCGGGGCCCCGGCAGGAAATGGCTACACCTTC.

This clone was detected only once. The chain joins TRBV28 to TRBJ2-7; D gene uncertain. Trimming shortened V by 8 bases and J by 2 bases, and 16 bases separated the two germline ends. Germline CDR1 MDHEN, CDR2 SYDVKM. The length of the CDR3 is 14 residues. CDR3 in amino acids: CASLPASAPYEQYF. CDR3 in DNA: TGTGCCAGCTTACCCGCCTCAGCCCCCTACGAGCAGTACTTC.

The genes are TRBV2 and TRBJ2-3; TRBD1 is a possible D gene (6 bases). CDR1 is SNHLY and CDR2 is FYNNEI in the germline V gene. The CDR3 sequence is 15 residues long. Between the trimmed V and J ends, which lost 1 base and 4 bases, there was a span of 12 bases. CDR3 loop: CASSEGVGGSDTQYF. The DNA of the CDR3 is TGTGCCAGCAGTGAAGGGGTAGGGGGTTCAGATACGCAGTATTTT.

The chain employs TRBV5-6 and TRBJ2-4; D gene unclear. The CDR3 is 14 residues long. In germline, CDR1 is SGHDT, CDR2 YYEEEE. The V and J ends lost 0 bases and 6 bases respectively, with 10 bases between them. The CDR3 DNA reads TGTGCCAGCAGCTTGGTAACAGCTGGAAACATTCAGTACTTC. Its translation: CASSLVTAGNIQYF.

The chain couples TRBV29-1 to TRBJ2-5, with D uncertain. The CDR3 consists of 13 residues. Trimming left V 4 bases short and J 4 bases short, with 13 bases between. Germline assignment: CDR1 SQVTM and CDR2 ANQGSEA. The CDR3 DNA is TGCAGCGTTGCTGAACAGAGCTTAGAGACCCAGTACTTC. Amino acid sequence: CSVAEQSLETQYF.

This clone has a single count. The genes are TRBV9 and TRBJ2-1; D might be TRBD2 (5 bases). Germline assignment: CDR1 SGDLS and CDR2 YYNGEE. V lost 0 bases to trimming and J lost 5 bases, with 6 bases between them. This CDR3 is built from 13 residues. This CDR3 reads CASSVVGNNEQFF. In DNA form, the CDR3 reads TGTGCCAGCAGCGTAGTCGGGAACAATGAGCAGTTCTTC.

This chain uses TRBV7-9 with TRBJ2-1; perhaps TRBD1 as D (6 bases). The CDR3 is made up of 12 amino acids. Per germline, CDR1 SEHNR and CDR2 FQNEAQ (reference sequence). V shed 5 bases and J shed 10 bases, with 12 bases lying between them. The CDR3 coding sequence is TGTGCCAGCAGCCAACAGGGATACGAGCAGTTCTTC. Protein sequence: CASSQQGYEQFF.

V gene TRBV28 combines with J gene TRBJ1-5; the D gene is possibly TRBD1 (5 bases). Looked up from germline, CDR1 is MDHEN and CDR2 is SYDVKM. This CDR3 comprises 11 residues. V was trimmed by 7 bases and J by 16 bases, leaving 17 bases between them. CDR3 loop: CASTVGADEHF. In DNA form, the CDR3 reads TGTGCCAGCACCGTAGGGGCAGATGAACATTTT.

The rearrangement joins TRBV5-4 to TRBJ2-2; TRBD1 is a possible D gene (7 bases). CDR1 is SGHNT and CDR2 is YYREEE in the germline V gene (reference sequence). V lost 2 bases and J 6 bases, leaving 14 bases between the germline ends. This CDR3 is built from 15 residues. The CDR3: CASSFRGDFAGELFF. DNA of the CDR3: TGTGCCAGCAGCTTCAGGGGGGATTTCGCCGGGGAGCTGTTTTTT.

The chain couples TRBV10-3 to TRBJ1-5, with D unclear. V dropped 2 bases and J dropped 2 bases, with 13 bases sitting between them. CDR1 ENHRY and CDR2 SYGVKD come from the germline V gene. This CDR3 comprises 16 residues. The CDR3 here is CAISEVGLGRNQPQHF. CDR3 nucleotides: TGTGCCATCAGTGAGGTCGGCCTTGGGCGCAATCAGCCCCAGCATTTT.

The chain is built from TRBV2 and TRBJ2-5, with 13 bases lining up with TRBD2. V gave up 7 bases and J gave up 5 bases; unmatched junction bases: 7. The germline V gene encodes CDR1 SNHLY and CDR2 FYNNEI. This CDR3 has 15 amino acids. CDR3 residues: CASNGLAGVGETQYF. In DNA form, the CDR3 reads TGTGCCAGCAACGGACTAGCGGGAGTAGGTGAGACCCAGTACTTC.

CDR3: CASSRGFENTEAFF. CDR3 bases: TGTGCCAGCAGTCGGGGGTTCGAAAACACTGAAGCTTTCTTT. The V call is TRBV6-5, the J call TRBJ1-1, with a possible D match to TRBD1 (5 bases). V shed 5 bases and J shed 2 bases, with 12 bases lying between them. Per the germline V gene, CDR1 is MNHEY and CDR2 is SVGAGI. This CDR3 has 14 amino acids.

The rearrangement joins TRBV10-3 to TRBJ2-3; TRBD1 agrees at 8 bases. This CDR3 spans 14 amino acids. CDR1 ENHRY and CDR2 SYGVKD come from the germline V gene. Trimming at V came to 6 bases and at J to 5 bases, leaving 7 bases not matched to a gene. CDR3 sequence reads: CAISGRGQEDTQYF. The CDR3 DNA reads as TGTGCCATCAGCGGCAGGGGGCAAGAAGATACGCAGTATTTT.

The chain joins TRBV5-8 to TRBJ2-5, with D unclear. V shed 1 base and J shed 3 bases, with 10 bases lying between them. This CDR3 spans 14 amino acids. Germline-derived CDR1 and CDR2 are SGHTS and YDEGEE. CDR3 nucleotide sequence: TGTGCCAGCAGCTTGAACGGAGTCGAAGAGACCCAGTACTTC. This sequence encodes CASSLNGVEETQYF.

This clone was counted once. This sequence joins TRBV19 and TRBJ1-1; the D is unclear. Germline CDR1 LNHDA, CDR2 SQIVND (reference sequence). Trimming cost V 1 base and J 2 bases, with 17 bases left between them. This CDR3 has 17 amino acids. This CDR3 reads CASSIAEVGPGNTEAFF. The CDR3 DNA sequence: TGTGCCAGTAGTATAGCGGAGGTCGGACCGGGCAACACTGAAGCTTTCTTT.

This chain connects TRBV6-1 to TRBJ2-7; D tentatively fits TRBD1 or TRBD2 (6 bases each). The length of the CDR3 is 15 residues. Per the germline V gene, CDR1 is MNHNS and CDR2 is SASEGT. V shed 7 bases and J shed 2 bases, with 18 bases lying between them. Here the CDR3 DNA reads TGTGCCAGCACCCCGCCCGGGGGCCTGCCCTACGAGCAGTACTTC. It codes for CASTPPGGLPYEQYF.

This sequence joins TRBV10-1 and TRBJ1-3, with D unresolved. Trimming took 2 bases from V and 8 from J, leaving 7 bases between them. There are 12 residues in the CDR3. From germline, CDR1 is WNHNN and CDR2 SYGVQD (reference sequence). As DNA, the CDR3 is TGCGCCAGCAGTGAGGCGATGGACACCATATATTTT. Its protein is CASSEAMDTIYF.

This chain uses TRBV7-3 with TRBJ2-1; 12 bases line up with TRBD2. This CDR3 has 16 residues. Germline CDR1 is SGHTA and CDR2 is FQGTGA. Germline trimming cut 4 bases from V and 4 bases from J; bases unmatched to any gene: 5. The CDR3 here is CASSSGLAGPYNEQFF. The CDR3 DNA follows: TGTGCCAGCAGCTCCGGACTAGCGGGGCCGTACAATGAGCAGTTCTTC. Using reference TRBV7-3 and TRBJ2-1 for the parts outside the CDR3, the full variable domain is GAGVSQTPSNKVTEKGKYVELRCDPISGHTALYWYRQSLGQGPEFLIYFQGTGAADDSGLPNDRFFAVRPEGSVSTLKIQRTERGDSAVYLCASSSGLAGPYNEQFFGPGTRLTVL.

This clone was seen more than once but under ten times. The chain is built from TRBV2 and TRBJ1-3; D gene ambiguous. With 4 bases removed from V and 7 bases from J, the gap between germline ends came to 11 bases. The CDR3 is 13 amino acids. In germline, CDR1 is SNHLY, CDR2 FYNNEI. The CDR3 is CASSGGLGNTIYF. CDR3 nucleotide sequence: TGTGCCAGCAGTGGCGGCCTAGGGAACACCATATATTTT.

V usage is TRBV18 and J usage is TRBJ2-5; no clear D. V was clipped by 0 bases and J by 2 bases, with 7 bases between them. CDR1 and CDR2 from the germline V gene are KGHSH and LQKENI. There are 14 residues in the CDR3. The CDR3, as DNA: TGTGCCAGCTCACCACCCCAGAATCAAGAGACCCAGTACTTC. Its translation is CASSPPQNQETQYF. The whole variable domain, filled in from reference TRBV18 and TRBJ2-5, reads NAGVMQNPRHLVRRRGQEARLRCSPMKGHSHVYWYRQLPEEGLKFMVYLQKENIIDESGMPKERFSAEFPKEGPSILRIQQVVRGDSAAYFCASSPPQNQETQYFGPGTRLLVL.

CDR3 loop: CASSPSEQGRTEAFF. The CDR3 nucleotides read TGTGCCAGCTCACCAAGTGAACAGGGTCGGACTGAAGCTTTCTTT. The chain couples TRBV18 to TRBJ1-1, with a possible D match to TRBD1 (6 bases). The V and J ends lost 2 bases and 5 bases respectively, with 15 bases between them. CDR1 and CDR2 (germline): KGHSH, LQKENI. CDR3 length equals 15 residues.

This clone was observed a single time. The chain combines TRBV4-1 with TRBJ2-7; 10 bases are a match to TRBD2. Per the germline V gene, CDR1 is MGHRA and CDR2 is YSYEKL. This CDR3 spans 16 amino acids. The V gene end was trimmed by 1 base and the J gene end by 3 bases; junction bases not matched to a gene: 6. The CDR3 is CASSQAPSGRDYEQYF. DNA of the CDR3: TGCGCCAGCAGCCAAGCACCTAGCGGGAGAGACTACGAGCAGTACTTC.